Listed below are T cell receptor beta chains from one sample, sequenced in a study of human T cells and chemical hapten exposure. TCRdb processed the 5' RACE reads anew with MiXCR; each CDR3 protein has one entry. Of more than 75,000 distinct CDR3 sequences in the sample, roughly 15% are singletons; the top ten hold approximately 6.2%. All receptors derive from a female donor in good health. CDR3s include the opening cysteine and the closing phenylalanine or tryptophan. The D gene is left open where the match is weak. Size is omitted from some rows. Given values are once, few, many or a class for expanded clones.

abundance	d_gene	v_gene	j_gene	CDR3aa	CDR3nt
.	TRBD2	TRBV20-1	TRBJ2-1	CSATGGDNEQFF	TGCAGTGCTACCGGGGGGGACAATGAGCAGTTCTTC
few	.	TRBV5-1	TRBJ1-4	CASSLGRDEKLFF	TGCGCCAGCAGCTTGGGGAGGGACGAAAAACTGTTTTTT
.	.	TRBV6-6	TRBJ1-5	CASTLDRRINQPQHF	TGTGCCAGCACTCTCGACCGGCGGATTAATCAGCCCCAGCATTTT
many	.	TRBV14	TRBJ2-1	CASSQSYERAESYNEQFF	TGTGCCAGCAGCCAAAGCTACGAGCGGGCTGAATCCTACAATGAGCAGTTCTTC
.	.	TRBV20-1	TRBJ2-1	CSARDLAGRVNEQFF	TGCAGTGCTAGAGATCTGGCAGGAAGGGTCAATGAGCAGTTCTTC
.	TRBD1	TRBV6-6	TRBJ2-7	CASSYTPGGSRDYEQYF	TGTGCCAGCAGTTACACCCCAGGGGGCTCACGCGACTACGAGCAGTACTTC
.	.	TRBV20-1	TRBJ1-1	CSAMYRDLSIGEAFF	TGCAGTGCTATGTACCGGGACCTTTCGATTGGCGAAGCTTTCTTT
few	.	TRBV7-9	TRBJ2-2	CASSLKGRGHANTGELFF	TGTGCCAGCAGCTTAAAGGGCAGGGGACACGCGAACACCGGGGAGCTGTTTTTT
.	.	TRBV3-1	TRBJ2-7	CASSQELAGAQYF	TGTGCCAGCAGCCAAGAGCTAGCTGGAGCGCAGTACTTC
.	.	TRBV3-1	TRBJ1-5	CASSQGHPYEGQPQHF	TGTGCCAGCAGCCAAGGACACCCGTATGAGGGTCAGCCCCAGCATTTT
many	.	TRBV7-2	TRBJ1-1	CASSLDYTGEAFF	TGTGCCAGCAGCTTAGATTATACCGGTGAAGCTTTCTTT
few	.	TRBV30	TRBJ2-7	CAWSANSGYSYEQYF	TGTGCCTGGAGTGCAAACTCCGGGTACTCCTACGAGCAGTACTTC
.	.	TRBV7-8	TRBJ1-5	CASSSTENQPQHF	TGTGCCAGCAGCTCGACAGAGAATCAGCCCCAGCATTTT
.	TRBD1	TRBV7-8	TRBJ2-7	CASSLRTGGGEQYF	TGTGCCAGCAGCTTGCGGACAGGGGGAGGAGAGCAGTACTTC
few	.	TRBV28	TRBJ2-7	CASSPPISLAGTYEQYF	TGTGCCAGCAGTCCACCCATTAGCCTTGCCGGGACCTACGAGCAGTACTTC
few	TRBD1	TRBV12-3/TRBV12-4	TRBJ1-6	CASSGQGGGSPLHF	TGTGCCAGCAGCGGACAGGGAGGGGGGTCACCCCTCCACTTT
.	TRBD2	TRBV28	TRBJ2-3	CASTQGTSVTYF	TGTGCCAGCACCCAAGGGACTAGTGTAACGTATTTT
.	.	TRBV4-3	TRBJ1-2	CASSQDISQYGYTF	TGCGCCAGCAGCCAAGATATAAGCCAGTATGGCTACACCTTC
many	.	TRBV6-2/TRBV6-3	TRBJ1-1	CASRYDIGGWRTEAFF	TGTGCCAGCAGATATGACATTGGGGGCTGGCGCACTGAAGCTTTCTTT
few	.	TRBV5-1	TRBJ2-7	CASRPLAGTSYEQYF	TGCGCCAGCAGGCCCCTTGCCGGGACGTCCTACGAGCAGTACTTC
few	.	TRBV3-1	TRBJ2-5	CASSHPRQTQYF	TGTGCCAGCAGCCACCCAAGGCAGACCCAGTACTTC
few	.	TRBV29-1	TRBJ1-1	CSVNNKYLMNTEAFF	TGCAGCGTTAATAACAAGTATCTTATGAACACTGAAGCTTTCTTT
.	.	TRBV6-5	TRBJ1-2	CASSARANYGYTF	TGTGCCAGCAGTGCCAGGGCCAACTATGGCTACACCTTC
few	TRBD1	TRBV7-2	TRBJ2-1	CASRTTGTDYNEQFF	TGTGCCAGCAGAACAACCGGGACAGACTACAATGAGCAGTTCTTC
.	.	TRBV27	TRBJ2-5	CASSIRGGRGLIETQYF	TGTGCCAGCAGCATAAGAGGAGGGAGAGGCTTGATAGAGACCCAGTACTTC
few	TRBD1	TRBV3-1	TRBJ1-1	CASRAGQRPEAFF	TGTGCCAGCAGGGCGGGACAGCGCCCTGAAGCTTTCTTT
.	.	TRBV7-2	TRBJ2-5	CASQSSGQETQYF	TGTGCCAGCCAATCTTCGGGGCAAGAGACCCAGTACTTC
once	TRBD2	TRBV5-5	TRBJ2-2	CASSSRTSGRGDTGELFF	TGTGCCAGCAGCTCTCGGACTAGCGGGAGAGGGGACACCGGGGAGCTGTTTTTT
few	TRBD2	TRBV7-2	TRBJ2-1	CASSSRTSGRVNEQFF	TGTGCCAGCAGCTCCCGGACTAGCGGGAGGGTCAATGAGCAGTTCTTC
.	.	TRBV9	TRBJ2-3	CASSPDPGDDTDTQYF	TGTGCCAGCAGCCCTGATCCGGGGGACGACACAGATACGCAGTATTTT
.	.	TRBV6-1	TRBJ1-1	CASSQVKGLASPDTEAFF	TGTGCCAGCAGTCAAGTCAAGGGGTTGGCTTCACCGGACACTGAAGCTTTCTTT
.	.	TRBV3-1	TRBJ2-1	CASSHSGIGFNEQFF	TGTGCCAGCAGCCATTCAGGGATCGGCTTCAATGAGCAGTTCTTC
few	TRBD2	TRBV11-2	TRBJ2-4	CASSLDLGLAAKNIQYF	TGTGCCAGCAGCTTAGATCTCGGACTAGCAGCCAAAAACATTCAGTACTTC
few	.	TRBV23-1	TRBJ2-3	CASSPGTCRADTQYF	TGCGCCAGCAGTCCCGGGACTTGTAGGGCAGATACGCAGTATTTT
many	TRBD1	TRBV3-1	TRBJ2-2	CASSHTGDELFF	TGTGCCAGCAGCCATACAGGGGACGAGCTGTTTTTT